What follows are 24 T cell receptor beta chains derived from one specimen sequenced in a study of control samples from healthy donors and cancer patients. Sequencing was performed with immunoSEQ multiplex PCR; in TCRdb, only in-frame clones are kept and a portion is missing. The sample lists 100,000 to 150,000 clones, about 93% occurring once. The sample taken for sequencing was blood. All receptors derive from a man between 35 and 55 years old in good health.

V usage is TRBV27 and J usage is TRBJ2-3; D may be TRBD2 (6 bases). Per the germline V gene, CDR1 is MNHEY and CDR2 is SMNVEV (reference sequence). The V gene lost 5 bases and the J gene lost 1 base, with 13 bases spanning the gap. There are 15 residues in the CDR3. CDR3 region: CASSPPGLGTDTQYF. CDR3 bases: TGTGCCAGCAGTCCCCCGGGACTGGGCACAGATACGCAGTATTTT.

The V gene is TRBV7-3, the J gene TRBJ2-2; D call uncertain. The CDR3 is made up of 14 amino acids. V was cut by 4 bases and J by 3 bases, with 9 bases left in between. The V gene's germline CDR1 is SGHTA and CDR2 FQGTGA. The CDR3 nucleotides read TGTGCCAGCAGCTCGGACCGAGACACCGGGGAGCTGTTTTTT. It codes for CASSSDRDTGELFF.

V gene TRBV11-3 combines with J gene TRBJ2-1, with 11 nucleotides matching TRBD2. V was pared by 3 bases and J by 4 bases, with 2 bases of the junction left unmatched. The CDR3 contains 15 residues. Germline V gene sequence: CDR1 SGHNT, CDR2 YENEEA. CDR3 amino acids: CASSFTSGGYNEQFF. CDR3 coding DNA: TGTGCCAGCAGCTTCACTAGCGGGGGATACAATGAGCAGTTCTTC.

This sequence joins TRBV19 and TRBJ1-2; TRBD1 might be the D (6 bases). This CDR3 is built from 16 residues. Trimming took 3 bases from V and 0 from J, leaving 14 bases between them. Looked up from germline, CDR1 is LNHDA and CDR2 is SQIVND (reference sequence). CDR3 residues: CASSISGRGTNYGYTF. For the CDR3, the DNA is TGTGCCAGTAGTATTTCGGGCAGGGGAACTAACTATGGCTACACCTTC.

This chain joins TRBV29-1 and TRBJ2-7; the D gene is possibly TRBD1 (5 bases). Germline CDR1 reads SQVTM; CDR2 reads ANQGSEA. Between the trimmed V and J ends, which lost 0 bases and 2 bases, there was a span of 11 bases. The CDR3 length is 14 residues. The DNA of the CDR3 is TGCAGCGTTGAAGAGGGGCGCAGGACCTACGAGCAGTACTTC. Residues: CSVEEGRRTYEQYF.

V is TRBV11-3 and J is TRBJ2-3; weak D call: TRBD2 (7 bases). CDR3 size: 16 residues. With 1 base removed from V and 2 bases from J, the gap between germline ends came to 13 bases. Germline V gene lookup returns CDR1 SGHNT and CDR2 YENEEA. The CDR3 region is CASSLGVGGATDTQYF. The CDR3 nucleotides are TGTGCCAGCAGCTTAGGAGTGGGGGGGGCCACAGATACGCAGTATTTT.

With respect to this clone: This sample includes further DNA sequences coding for the same CDR3. The chain joins TRBV7-9 to TRBJ2-3, with D tentatively TRBD1 (6 bases). Trimming pared 5 bases from V and 0 bases from J, leaving 12 bases between. Germline values: CDR1 SEHNR, CDR2 FQNEAQ (reference sequence). CDR3 size: 15 residues. The CDR3 is CASSPRTVSTDTQYF. The CDR3 coding sequence is TGTGCCAGCAGCCCCCGGACAGTAAGCACAGATACGCAGTATTTT.

The chain uses TRBV28 and TRBJ1-1; D uncertain. This CDR3 region has 14 residues. V was shortened by 2 bases and J by 5 bases, with 12 bases between the two germline ends. Germline values: CDR1 MDHEN, CDR2 SYDVKM. DNA of the CDR3: TGTGCCAGCAGTTTAGTGGGGAGTAGGACTGAAGCTTTCTTT. It translates to CASSLVGSRTEAFF.

J is TRBJ1-6 and V is TRBV23-1, with D possibly matching TRBD1 (5 bases). TRBV23-1 is assigned to the ORF class and has an uncertain function. V was shortened by 8 bases and J by 12 bases, with 26 bases between the two germline ends. The CDR3 length is 16 residues. The CDR3 DNA reads TGCGCCAGCCCAGTAGGGGCCTCCCTTCGAATTAGACCCCTCCACTTT. Residues: CASPVGASLRIRPLHF.

The rearrangement uses TRBV19 and TRBJ2-3; TRBD1 might be the D (6 bases). Looked up from germline, CDR1 is LNHDA and CDR2 is SQIVND (reference sequence). The CDR3 contains 16 residues. V gave up 3 bases and J gave up 1 base, with 14 bases separating them. The CDR3 loop reads CASSIVQGLGTDTQYF. The CDR3 coding sequence is TGTGCCAGTAGTATCGTGCAGGGGCTGGGCACAGATACGCAGTATTTT.

V and J are TRBV6-1 and TRBJ2-7; 8 positions match TRBD1. The CDR3 totals 15 residues. CDR1 is MNHNS, CDR2 SASEGT, per germline. V trimming: 2 bases; J trimming: 7 bases; junction bases outside the gene matches: 10. The CDR3 is CASSELMAGGREQYF. In DNA form, the CDR3 reads TGTGCCAGCAGTGAATTGATGGCAGGGGGCCGTGAGCAGTACTTC.

This clone was found a few times. J is TRBJ2-1 and V is TRBV7-8; D may be TRBD1 (5 bases). The CDR3 contains 14 residues. Deletions cut 4 bases from V and 13 bases from J, with 20 bases between. CDR1 is SGHVS, CDR2 FQNEAQ, per germline. In DNA, the CDR3 is TGTGCCAGCAGCTACATTCAGGGTGTCCCCCGCCAGTTCTTC. It is translated as CASSYIQGVPRQFF. Filled out from reference TRBV7-8 and TRBJ2-1, the complete variable domain reads GAGVSQSPRYKVAKRGQDVALRCDPISGHVSLFWYQQALGQGPEFLTYFQNEAQLDKSGLPSDRFFAERPEGSVSTLKIQRTQQEDSAVYLCASSYIQGVPRQFFGPGTRLTVL.

This clone occurred once. The rearrangement links TRBV3-1 (or the pseudogene TRBV3-2) to TRBJ2-3, with TRBD2 matching 10 bases. The CDR3 sequence is 15 residues long. CDR1 is LGHDT, CDR2 YNNKEL, per germline (reference sequence). After removal of 4 bases from V and 1 base from J, the junction contained 2 bases not matched to a gene. CDR3 in amino acids: CASSLTSGGTDTQYF. CDR3 DNA sequence: TGTGCCAGCAGCCTTACTAGCGGGGGCACAGATACGCAGTATTTT.

The chain links TRBV10-3 to TRBJ1-4; a weak D match, TRBD1 (6 bases). This CDR3 region has 13 residues. CDR1 is ENHRY and CDR2 is SYGVKD in the germline V gene. Trimming left V 6 bases short and J 4 bases short, with 9 bases between. The CDR3 DNA is TGTGCCATCAGGGACAGATATAATGAAAAACTGTTTTTT. Translated: CAIRDRYNEKLFF.

The chain uses TRBV4-1 and TRBJ1-2, with D perhaps matching TRBD1 (5 bases). CDR3 length: 14 amino acids. CDR1 is MGHRA and CDR2 is YSYEKL in the germline V gene. V was cut by 3 bases and J by 2 bases, with 10 bases left in between. The CDR3 DNA follows: TGCGCCAGCAGCCAGGTAGCAGGGAACTATGGCTACACCTTC. Translated, it gives CASSQVAGNYGYTF.

The CDR3 loop is CAWSGAGATDTQYF. The CDR3 DNA reads as TGTGCCTGGAGTGGGGCGGGGGCCACAGATACGCAGTATTTT. The chain combines TRBV30 with TRBJ2-3; maybe TRBD2 (7 bases). The CDR3 spans 14 residues. CDR1 and CDR2 from the germline V gene are GTSNPN and SVGIG (reference sequence). V lost 1 base and J lost 2, with 10 bases in between.

This chain connects TRBV14 to TRBJ2-3, with TRBD1 identical over 11 bases. CDR1 SGHDN and CDR2 FVKESK come from the germline V gene. The length of the CDR3 is 16 residues. The V segment lost 4 bases and the J segment 4 bases; nucleotides outside the gene matches: 7. The CDR3 spells CASSLRTGGRSDTQYF. CDR3 DNA sequence: TGTGCCAGCAGCCTCCGGACAGGGGGCCGGTCAGATACGCAGTATTTT.

This chain connects TRBV5-4 to TRBJ2-1, with 10 nucleotides matching TRBD2. The germline V gene has CDR1 SGHNT and CDR2 YYREEE (reference sequence). The junction had 10 bases not matched to a gene; V was cut back by 5 bases and J by 8 bases. This CDR3 spans 15 amino acids. The CDR3 bases are TGTGCCAGCAGGGGGAGGGCTAGCGGGGGATATGAGCAGTTCTTC. Translated: CASRGRASGGYEQFF.

The chain uses TRBV7-9 and TRBJ1-5; no definite D call. Per the germline V gene, CDR1 is SEHNR and CDR2 is FQNEAQ (reference sequence). The CDR3 spans 14 residues. Trimming shortened V by 10 bases and J by 7 bases, and 20 bases separated the two germline ends. CDR3 DNA: TGTGCCACCACTAAGTCCGGAGACGGCCAGCCCCAGCATTTT. Residues: CATTKSGDGQPQHF. The whole variable domain, filled in from reference TRBV7-9 and TRBJ1-5, reads DTGVSQNPRHKITKRGQNVTFRCDPISEHNRLYWYRQTLGQGPEFLTYFQNEAQLEKSRLLSDRFSAERPKGSFSTLEIQRTEQGDSAMYLCATTKSGDGQPQHFGDGTRLSIL.

The chain is built from TRBV5-1 and TRBJ2-1; 11 bases agree with TRBD2. The CDR3 totals 13 residues. CDR1 and CDR2 (germline): SGHRS, YFSETQ. Germline trimming cut 6 bases from V and 7 bases from J; bases unmatched to any gene: 3. The CDR3 sequence: CASTTSGVNEQFF. In DNA, the CDR3 is TGCGCCAGCACGACTAGCGGGGTAAATGAGCAGTTCTTC.

This sequence joins TRBV7-3 and TRBJ1-1; D uncertain. V was pared by 2 bases and J by 1 base, with 5 bases between. Germline values: CDR1 SGHTA, CDR2 FQGTGA. This CDR3 is built from 13 residues. CDR3 protein: CASSLQQNTEAFF. In DNA, the CDR3 is TGTGCCAGCAGCTTACAGCAGAACACTGAAGCTTTCTTT.

This chain uses TRBV9 with TRBJ2-5; D gene ambiguous. Germline CDR1 reads SGDLS; CDR2 reads YYNGEE. The V end lost 3 bases, the J end lost 5 bases, and 8 bases lay between the germline ends. The CDR3 covers 12 residues. Here the CDR3 DNA reads TGTGCCAGCAGCGCCCTCGGGGAGACCCAGTACTTC. It yields the protein CASSALGETQYF.

The chain employs TRBV5-5 and TRBJ2-1; D possibly corresponds to TRBD2 (6 bases). Per the germline V gene, CDR1 is SGHKS and CDR2 is YYEKEE (reference sequence). Trimming removed 4 bases at V and 3 bases at J, with 14 bases between. The CDR3 totals 15 residues. For the CDR3, the DNA is TGTGCCAGCAGCCAGCAGGGACTCGGCTACAATGAGCAGTTCTTC. It yields the protein CASSQQGLGYNEQFF.

J is TRBJ2-5 and V is TRBV9; weak D call: TRBD1 (6 bases). The CDR3 has 15 residues. V lost 3 bases and J lost 1, with 13 bases in between. Looked up from germline, CDR1 is SGDLS and CDR2 is YYNGEE. The CDR3 reads CASSAPGTPQETQYF. The CDR3 DNA reads TGTGCCAGCAGCGCTCCGGGGACACCCCAAGAGACCCAGTACTTC.